The 27 T cell receptor beta chains below all came from one sample that was sequenced in a study of T cell responses to AZD1222 COVID-19 vaccine. The method was immunoSEQ multiplex PCR; TCRdb's version includes in-frame clones alone and lacks a portion of them. This table has 100,000 to 150,000 clones, roughly 88% appearing once. The starting material was peripheral blood, obtained on day 0 of MenACWY control vaccination. Receptor source: an adult in good health.

This sequence joins TRBV7-9 and TRBJ2-7; TRBD2 matches 8 bases. Trimming cost V 5 bases and J 7 bases; bases outside gene matches: 10. In germline, CDR1 is SEHNR, CDR2 FQNEAQ (reference sequence). The CDR3 totals 14 residues. CDR3 in DNA: TGTGCCAGCAGCATACTAGCGGCCCGTGGGGAGCAGTACTTC. It yields the protein CASSILAARGEQYF.

CDR3 nucleotides: TGCGCCAGCAGCCCTACTCCGATAGACACCGGGGAGCTGTTTTTT. Translated, it gives CASSPTPIDTGELFF. The genes are TRBV5-1 and TRBJ2-2; the D is unclear. Germline V gene lookup returns CDR1 SGHRS and CDR2 YFSETQ. This CDR3 contains 15 residues. Trimming removed 4 bases from V and 3 bases from J, with 13 bases in between. The variable domain in full, completed from reference TRBV5-1 and TRBJ2-2, reads KAGVTQTPRYLIKTRGQQVTLSCSPISGHRSVSWYQQTPGQGLQFLFEYFSETQRNKGNFPGRFSGRQFSNSRSEMNVSTLELGDSALYLCASSPTPIDTGELFFGEGSRLTVL.

The gene calls are TRBV19 and TRBJ2-2; 8 positions match TRBD2. J gave up 6 bases and V 2 bases, and 8 bases lay outside the gene matches. The CDR3 length is 16 residues. CDR1 is LNHDA, CDR2 SQIVND, per germline (reference sequence). CDR3 residues: CASSIKPGLGAGELFF. CDR3 sequence (DNA): TGTGCCAGTAGTATAAAGCCGGGACTAGGCGCCGGGGAGCTGTTTTTT.

The V and J genes are TRBV13 and TRBJ1-1; D not certain. CDR3 length: 13 amino acids. V was shortened by 5 bases and J by 4 bases, with 11 bases between the two germline ends. Per the germline V gene, CDR1 is PRHDT and CDR2 is FYEKMQ (reference sequence). The CDR3 here is CASSQWGGTEAFF. In nucleotides, the CDR3 is TGTGCCAGCAGCCAGTGGGGAGGCACTGAAGCTTTCTTT.

The chain has TRBV7-9 and TRBJ1-5, with a tentative D call TRBD1 (5 bases). Per the germline V gene, CDR1 is SEHNR and CDR2 is FQNEAQ (reference sequence). The CDR3 sequence is 15 residues long. V shed 1 base and J shed 0 bases, with 7 bases lying between them. As DNA, the CDR3 is TGTGCCAGCAGCTTAGGGACATCTAGCAATCAGCCCCAGCATTTT. Translated, it gives CASSLGTSSNQPQHF.

J is TRBJ2-7 and V is TRBV5-5; D remains unclear. The germline gives CDR1 SGHKS, CDR2 YYEKEE (reference sequence). The CDR3 consists of 13 residues. Trimming took off 2 bases at V and 4 bases at J, with 10 bases between the two ends. The DNA for the CDR3 is TGTGCCAGCAGCTTAGGCTACGGTTACGAGCAGTACTTC. Amino acids: CASSLGYGYEQYF.

The rearrangement links TRBV9 to TRBJ2-5; TRBD2 matches at 10 bases. This CDR3 has 16 amino acids. Germline CDR1 SGDLS, CDR2 YYNGEE. V lost 0 bases and J lost 1; bases outside the gene matches: 3. CDR3 region: CASSVAASGGQETQYF. The CDR3 nucleotides are TGTGCCAGCAGCGTAGCAGCTAGCGGGGGCCAAGAGACCCAGTACTTC.

This rearrangement joins TRBV7-9 to TRBJ1-3, with 9 nucleotides matching TRBD1. Germline CDR1 is SEHNR and CDR2 is FQNEAQ (reference sequence). This CDR3 comprises 15 residues. V was pared by 5 bases and J by 0 bases, with 2 bases of the junction left unmatched. CDR3 in DNA: TGTGCCAGCAGCAAACAGGGGGCCTCTGGAAACACCATATATTTT. Protein product: CASSKQGASGNTIYF.

This chain uses TRBV20-1 with TRBJ2-3; D may be TRBD1 (5 bases). Germline lookup yields CDR1 DFQATT and CDR2 SNEGSKA (reference sequence). This CDR3 has 16 residues. With 3 bases removed from V and 2 bases from J, the gap between germline ends came to 18 bases. Here the CDR3 DNA reads TGCAGTGCTAGTCCCCCGACAGTGGTGGCCACAGATACGCAGTATTTT. Protein: CSASPPTVVATDTQYF.

The J gene is TRBJ2-7, the V gene TRBV2; D is undetermined. V shed 7 bases and J shed 6 bases, with 19 bases lying between them. CDR1 and CDR2 (germline): SNHLY, FYNNEI. The CDR3 extends over 14 amino acids. The CDR3 nucleotides are TGTGCCAGCACTGTCGGTCTTCTCAACACCGAGCAGTACTTC. Translation: CASTVGLLNTEQYF.

This clone appeared a single time. V and J are TRBV19 and TRBJ1-5; 9 bases are shared with TRBD1. J was trimmed by 0 bases and V by 3 bases; bases with no gene match: 6. There are 17 residues in the CDR3. Germline V gene lookup returns CDR1 LNHDA and CDR2 SQIVND (reference sequence). The chain's CDR3 is CASSITGGLDSNQPQHF. The CDR3 coding sequence is TGTGCCAGTAGTATCACAGGGGGCCTAGATAGCAATCAGCCCCAGCATTTT.

CDR3 residues: CASSQDTTTAYNEQFF. CDR3 sequence (DNA): TGTGCCAGCAGCCAAGACACCACCACGGCCTACAATGAGCAGTTCTTC. The chain has TRBV13 and TRBJ2-1; no clear D. The CDR3 contains 16 residues. Germline lookup yields CDR1 PRHDT and CDR2 FYEKMQ (reference sequence). V was clipped by 5 bases and J by 2 bases, with 16 bases between them.

CDR3 nucleotides: TGTGCCAGCAGTGACCTTAACCAAGAGACCCAGTACTTC. Translating it yields CASSDLNQETQYF. The chain employs TRBV25-1 and TRBJ2-5; no firm D call. Trimming removed 3 bases at V and 0 bases at J, with 5 bases between. CDR1 is MGHDK and CDR2 is SYGVNS in the germline V gene. CDR3 length: 13 residues.

CDR3 sequence (DNA): TGTGCCAGTAGTTGGGCGGGACATAGCAATCAGCCCCAGCATTTT. Amino acids: CASSWAGHSNQPQHF. The rearrangement uses TRBV19 and TRBJ1-5; possible D gene TRBD1, 6 bases. Germline lookup yields CDR1 LNHDA and CDR2 SQIVND (reference sequence). Trimming cost V 5 bases and J 0 bases, with 11 bases left between them. There are 15 residues in the CDR3.

This rearrangement joins TRBV5-6 to TRBJ2-5; D remains ambiguous. Germline CDR1 is SGHDT and CDR2 is YYEEEE. There are 17 residues in the CDR3. Trimming removed 4 bases from V and 0 bases from J, with 19 bases in between. DNA for the CDR3: TGTGCCAGCAGCGCCGGTGGTACCGGGCCGGACCAAGAGACCCAGTACTTC. Amino acids: CASSAGGTGPDQETQYF.

The chain has TRBV27 and TRBJ1-4; D may be TRBD1 (5 bases). The CDR3 has 15 amino acids. Between the trimmed V and J ends, which lost 6 bases and 8 bases, there was a span of 19 bases. Germline V CDR1 and CDR2: MNHEY, SMNVEV (reference sequence). As DNA, the CDR3 is TGTGCCAGCAGAAGATCGAGGGGATCCGGGGAAAAACTGTTTTTT. This translates into CASRRSRGSGEKLFF.

This chain uses TRBV18 with TRBJ2-3; the D gene is possibly TRBD2 (6 bases). This CDR3 has 16 amino acids. The V and J ends lost 6 bases and 3 bases respectively, with 19 bases between them. The germline V gene encodes CDR1 KGHSH and CDR2 LQKENI. This CDR3 reads CASSISGVERTDTQYF. CDR3 bases: TGTGCCAGCTCGATTTCGGGAGTGGAGAGAACAGATACGCAGTATTTT.

The CDR3 DNA reads as TGTGCCAGCAGTGAAGCGGAGGGGTCGGGCAATCAGCCCCAGCATTTT. This encodes CASSEAEGSGNQPQHF. The chain recombines TRBV6-1 with TRBJ1-5; D possibly corresponds to TRBD1 (5 bases). The germline V and J ends were trimmed by 0 bases and 2 bases, with 11 bases remaining between them. The CDR3 has 16 residues. Germline V gene lookup returns CDR1 MNHNS and CDR2 SASEGT.

The genes are TRBV19 and TRBJ1-6; D gene ambiguous. V shed 6 bases and J shed 9 bases, with 21 bases lying between them. CDR3 length: 16 amino acids. Germline assignment: CDR1 LNHDA and CDR2 SQIVND (reference sequence). In DNA, the CDR3 is TGTGCCAGTAGCCCCACTACGGCGTCTGGGGTTTCACCCCTCCACTTT. As protein: CASSPTTASGVSPLHF.

The chain combines TRBV3-1 (or the pseudogene TRBV3-2) with TRBJ2-1; D tentatively fits TRBD1 or TRBD2 (5 bases each). The V gene's germline CDR1 is LGHDT and CDR2 YNNKEL (reference sequence). This CDR3 is built from 14 residues. V was cut by 1 base and J by 9 bases, with 13 bases left in between. The CDR3 loop is CASSQGASGGEQFF. For the CDR3, the DNA is TGTGCCAGCAGCCAAGGTGCATCTGGGGGTGAGCAGTTCTTC.

This sequence joins TRBV6-5 and TRBJ1-3; D remains ambiguous. CDR3 length: 15 residues. V was shortened by 2 bases and J by 0 bases, with 8 bases between the two germline ends. Germline V gene lookup returns CDR1 MNHEY and CDR2 SVGAGI. The CDR3 region is CASSYRALSGNTIYF. The CDR3 DNA is TGTGCCAGCAGTTACAGGGCCCTCTCTGGAAACACCATATATTTT.

This chain uses TRBV10-1 with TRBJ2-3; 13 bases match TRBD2. Germline trimming cut 4 bases from V and 2 bases from J; bases unmatched to any gene: 3. This CDR3 spans 16 amino acids. CDR1 WNHNN and CDR2 SYGVQD come from the germline V gene (reference sequence). The DNA for the CDR3 is TGCGCCAGCAGTGCTACTAGCGGGAGGGTCACAGATACGCAGTATTTT. Its protein is CASSATSGRVTDTQYF.

CDR3 in DNA: TGTGCCAGCTCACCAGTGGGCCTGCGGGCTGAAAAACTGTTTTTT. This sequence encodes CASSPVGLRAEKLFF. The chain combines TRBV18 with TRBJ1-4; no clear D gene. The V end was cut by 2 bases, the J end by 7 bases, with 14 bases between. This CDR3 is 15 amino acids long. Germline CDR1 reads KGHSH; CDR2 reads LQKENI.

This chain connects TRBV11-2 to TRBJ2-5; no clear D gene. CDR1 is SGHAT and CDR2 is FQNNGV in the germline V gene. The CDR3 spans 14 residues. The germline V and J ends were trimmed by 1 base and 1 base, with 7 bases remaining between them. CDR3 sequence: CASSLGAIQETQYF. DNA for the CDR3: TGTGCCAGCAGCTTAGGGGCAATCCAAGAGACCCAGTACTTC. Variable domain in full (rest from reference TRBV11-2 and TRBJ2-5): EAGVAQSPRYKIIEKRQSVAFWCNPISGHATLYWYQQILGQGPKLLIQFQNNGVVDDSQLPKDRFSAERLKGVDSTLKIQPAKLEDSAVYLCASSLGAIQETQYFGPGTRLLVL.

This clone occurred a few times. The gene calls are TRBV28 and TRBJ2-7; D might be TRBD1 (6 bases). Trimming stripped 3 bases from V and 0 bases from J, with 15 bases between. Looked up from germline, CDR1 is MDHEN and CDR2 is SYDVKM. The CDR3 runs 16 residues. The CDR3 sequence: CASSFSGTPTSYEQYF. In DNA, the CDR3 is TGTGCCAGCAGTTTCTCCGGGACACCTACCTCCTACGAGCAGTACTTC.

The J gene is TRBJ2-7, the V gene TRBV6-8; TRBD2 aligns across 11 bases. Germline CDR1 is MNHGY and CDR2 is SAAAGT. The CDR3 consists of 15 residues. J lost 3 bases, V lost 4 bases, and 5 bases had no gene match. This CDR3 is CASSSSLAGDYEQYV. In DNA form, the CDR3 reads TGTGCCAGCAGTTCCTCACTAGCGGGGGACTACGAGCAGTACGTC.

The sample holds a few counts of this clone. The rearrangement uses TRBV10-2 and TRBJ1-5; D call uncertain. The CDR3 extends over 14 amino acids. CDR1 is WSHSY and CDR2 is SAAADI in the germline V gene. V lost 3 bases and J lost 0, with 6 bases in between. The CDR3 DNA reads as TGCGCCAGCAGTGACCCGGCTAGCAATCAGCCCCAGCATTTT. Translation gives CASSDPASNQPQHF.